Sequencing of this T cell receptor (beta chain) was carried out in a study of shared clonotypes between healthy human individuals (dated by TCRdb to the early 2020s). Background for the entire study: The cohort included three men and a couple of women between 18 and 49 years of age. For each donor, CD4 naive and CD4 memory were each given three plates, CD8 naive was given two plates, and CD8 memory was given one plate. The study deeply sequenced blood TCR repertoires of about 5 healthy adults to estimate repertoire size and the extent of clonotype sharing between individuals. To increase sequencing depth and limit assay-specific biases, different laboratories used diverse techniques to prepare libraries and sequence TCR repertoires. Per donor, leukapheresis produced somewhere between about 0.94 and 10 billion PBMCs. Overall study results and their limits: Because the study included only a small number of donors, the genetic and exposure-history diversity represented was limited. Compared with non-shared clonotypes, clonotypes shared by all four sorted-subset donors had higher generation probabilities. Around 5% of naive CD4, 3.5% of naive CD8, about 2.4% of memory CD4, and 0.35% to 0.4% of memory CD8 clonotypes were shared across several donors. Larger estimated clonotype richness was generally found for naive subsets than for memory subsets. Even with the large sequencing depth, rarefaction of the sorted-subset datasets indicated that sequencing was incomplete. Only blood was sampled, and tissue TCR repertoires likely differ from those in blood. Pairwise subsampling led to the expectation that sequencing depth would affect the degree of clonotype sharing among donors.

This clone came up many times. Its antigen is unknown. Base qualities are not at hand, and no much larger clone is one base apart. Using the deep immunoSEQ assay, TCR CDR3 regions were amplified from genomic DNA by multiplex PCR. Extracted genomic DNA from each cell subset was distributed evenly across all wells of several immunoSEQ 96-well plates, and each plate was treated as a replicate. For sorted subsets, about 200 ng genomic DNA, equal to 30,000 to 35,000 T cell genomes, was loaded into each replicate PCR. The purified libraries were quantified using a Qubit 3.0 fluorometer, sized with a Bioanalyzer 2100, and then quantified again using the KAPA Library Quantification kit. A separate single-read 150-cycle Illumina NextSeq 550 flow cell was used to sequence each immunoSEQ 96-well plate. Concerning the study's data processing: Because the immunoSEQ output included only junctional sequences and no quality scores, the filtering could not be the same as the filtering used for full-length reads. Sequences were annotated with PyIR, a Python wrapper for IgBLAST v1.9, using IMGT germline references to assign V/J genes and CDR3. Reads were filtered out if the reads had weak V/J assignments (E-value above 1e-6), no CDR3, stop codons, out-of-frame junctions, or ambiguous translated residues. V3J clonotypes were defined as sequences sharing an identical inferred V gene, J gene, and CDR3 amino acid sequence. To compute the percentage overlap between repertoires, the number of shared unique clonotypes was divided by the size of the smaller repertoire. Repertoire richness was assessed with RTK rarefaction, the Chao1 estimator, and Recon v2.1 estimates of unobserved clonotypes. Generation probabilities were computed with OLGA for all TCRbeta clonotypes obtained by the gDNA method from a few donors. TCRdb holds this immuneACCESS table with in-frame rearrangements only. Some clones are missing; in checked studies, unresolved V genes explain under half, and the rest has no known cause. V, J and clone size are taken as reported in that table, and D and trimming were inferred from the DNA itself. This sample has 300,000 to 350,000 clones in its table, and more than 60% of those were observed once. Of the sample, about 9.4% is held by the ten largest clones.

From V the trimming removes 4 bases and from J it removes 5 bases, while the gene matches leave 1 base of the junction unaccounted for. From a lookup of the germline V gene, CDR1 and CDR2 are SNHLY and FYNNEI. From its cysteine to its phenylalanine, the CDR3 spans 15 amino acids. Only the CDR3 DNA stays, 45 bases, in frame from base 1. Donors were healthy HIV-negative adults with no recently reported acute infections or vaccinations. All donors were Caucasian adults living in Nashville, Tennessee, USA. CD4+ T cells were enriched by magnetic negative selection; naive cells were then positively selected on CD45RA, and the negative fraction formed the memory subset. After blood collection by leukapheresis, PBMCs were isolated using Ficoll-Histopaque density gradient centrifugation and then cryopreserved in the vapor phase of liquid nitrogen. Analytical flow cytometry was used to check the purity and quantity of every magnetically sorted T cell population. Genomic DNA was isolated from every sorted fraction and measured by UV absorbance on a Nanodrop 2000c.

The sequenced material came from memory CD4+ T cells sorted from blood. The sample's cell subset or site label, decoded: CD45RA-negative fraction. The rearranged chain carries TRBV2 and TRBJ2-5; 16 bases in the junction line up with TRBD2. The clonotype was recovered from a man aged 30-40 years in good health. The DNA sequence is as follows: TGTGCCAGCAGTGGGGGACTAGCGGGAGGGGAGACCCAGTACTTC. The translation is CASSGGLAGGETQYF.